The source of this T cell receptor (beta chain) is a study of TIL therapy for anti-PD-1-resistant metastatic lung cancer (dated by TCRdb to the early 2020s). About the study as a whole: Among the enrolled patients, the median age was about 50 years (range 38-75), and the median tumor PD-L1 proportion score was roughly 6%. The cohort was composed predominantly of lung adenocarcinoma, with a few EGFR-mutant and two ALK-rearranged tumors included, and half of patients were identified as current or former smokers. Clonotypes were tracked across tumor, expanded TIL product and serial blood samples by T cell receptor beta sequencing of tumor and peripheral blood. Across the cohort, whole-exome sequencing showed a median non-synonymous tumor mutation burden of roughly 1.5 mutations per megabase.

Using bias-controlled multiplex PCR with the immunoSEQ v3 hsTCRB kit, the TCR beta CDR3 regions were amplified from genomic DNA. TCR libraries were sequenced on an Illumina NextSeq 500 to 1.5 million to 2 million read pairs for survey level or about 5-6.5 million for deep level. The study's processing was this. Clonality was reported by immunoSEQ Analyzer software, which also assigned V, D and J genes and filtered out non-productive sequences. Repertoires of infused TIL and blood were compared using productive Simpson clonality and the Morisita overlap index of productive TRB rearrangements. The table was pulled from immuneACCESS by TCRdb, which kept in-frame rearrangements only. Such tables lose some clones; where checked, under half of the loss comes from unresolved V genes, and the rest has no known cause. V and J calls and clone size come straight from that table; D and trimming were deduced from the DNA. This sample is represented by more than 20,000 clones; 60% to 80% of them were singletons. 15% to 20% of the sample is in the top ten clones.

Relative to its sample, this clone is medium-sized (0.01 to 0.1%). The antigen this receptor binds is unknown. Base qualities are not provided; no much larger clone lies one nucleotide away. The sample's time point, from its label and the paper: pre-treatment sample, taken before nivolumab and TIL therapy. Baseline tumor samples were excised metastases, mostly pleural nodules or supraclavicular lymph nodes, from the same resection used to grow TIL. Tumors were collected before any PD-1/PD-L1 blockade, after which patients were given nivolumab, and patients who progressed were given lymphodepletion, an infusion of expanded TIL and IL-2. Adults with stage 4 NSCLC were enrolled in a dual-center phase I trial from late 2017 to early 2020. Samples were obtained from a single-arm, open-label phase I trial in which tumor-infiltrating lymphocyte therapy with nivolumab was evaluated in advanced non-small cell lung cancer. Portions of each resected tumor were snap-frozen in liquid nitrogen and were stored at -80 degrees C. Tumor regions of interest were chosen on H&E sections by laser-capture macrodissection, pulverized into approximately 16 mg aliquots, and extracted with Qiagen Allprep kits.

The CDR3 measures 15 amino acids from cysteine to phenylalanine. Of all the DNA, just the CDR3 is kept, 45 bases in frame from base 1. The germline V gene (reference sequence) gives CDR1 as MNHEY and CDR2 as SMNVEV. Germline trimming: 6 bases from V, 1 base from J; junction bases outside gene matches: 6. General conclusions and limits of the study: The cohort was highly selected, with more treatment-naive, never-smoker and oncogene-addicted patients than typical, limiting generalizability. The study protocol defined all tumor marker inferences as exploratory. Higher clonality and lower diversity were observed in expanded TIL cultures than in baseline intratumoral T cells (median clonality around 5.7% vs 31%, p < 0.0001). TIL culture showed high clonal turnover, with many enriched product clones undetected in the baseline tumor, suggesting clonal contraction rather than faithful expansion.

This chain is built from TRBV27 and TRBJ1-1; TRBD1 fits 9 bases in the junction. The specimen comprised tumor tissue, sampled at baseline. The TCR was taken from a woman aged 25-80 years with non-small cell lung cancer. CDR3 loop: CASRKTGQGNTEAFF. The DNA sequence is given as TGTGCCAGCAGGAAAACGGGACAGGGGAACACTGAAGCTTTCTTT.